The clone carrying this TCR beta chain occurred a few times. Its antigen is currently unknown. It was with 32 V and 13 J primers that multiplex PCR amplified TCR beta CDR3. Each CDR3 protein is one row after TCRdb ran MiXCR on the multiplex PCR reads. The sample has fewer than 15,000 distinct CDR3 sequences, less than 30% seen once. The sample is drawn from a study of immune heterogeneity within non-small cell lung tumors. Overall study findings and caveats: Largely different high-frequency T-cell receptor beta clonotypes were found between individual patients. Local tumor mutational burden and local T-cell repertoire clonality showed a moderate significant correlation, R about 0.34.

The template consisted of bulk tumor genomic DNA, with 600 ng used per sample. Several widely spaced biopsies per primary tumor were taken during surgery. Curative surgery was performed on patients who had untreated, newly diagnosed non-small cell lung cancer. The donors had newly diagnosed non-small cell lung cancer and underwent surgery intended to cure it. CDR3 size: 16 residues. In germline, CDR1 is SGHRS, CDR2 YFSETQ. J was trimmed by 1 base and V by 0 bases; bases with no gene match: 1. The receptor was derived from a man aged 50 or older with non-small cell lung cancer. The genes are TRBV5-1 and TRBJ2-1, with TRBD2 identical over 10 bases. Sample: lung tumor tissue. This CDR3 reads CASSLVSGGSYNEQFF. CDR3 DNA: TGCGCCAGCAGCTTGGTTAGCGGGGGGTCCTACAATGAGCAGTTCTTC.